This T cell receptor beta chain was sequenced during a study of blood T cell repertoires in COVID-19. Participants' own reports of clinical history determined their cohort assignment. The method was immunoSEQ multiplex PCR; TCRdb's version includes in-frame clones alone and lacks a portion of them. The repertoire holds over 120,000 clones, with around 73% as singletons. This CDR3 spans 16 amino acids. With V trimmed by 0 bases and J by 2 bases, 1 base remained unmatched. Germline V CDR1 and CDR2: WNHNN, SYGVQD (reference sequence). This clone was detected only a few times. This sequence joins TRBV10-1 and TRBJ2-5; the match to TRBD2 covers 12 bases. Specimen: PBMCs or T cells enriched from blood (not recorded which). The receptor's source is a woman aged 45-65 years who had recovered from COVID-19. The CDR3 here is CASSESTSGGQETQYF. In nucleotides, the CDR3 is TGCGCCAGCAGTGAGTCGACTAGCGGGGGACAAGAGACCCAGTACTTC.